A selection of T cell receptor beta chains follows, all from one sample in a study of blood T cell repertoires in COVID-19. Using immunoSEQ multiplex PCR, the repertoire was profiled, and TCRdb retains in-frame clones only, with some absent. This sample has around 90,000 clones; about 81% occur once, and the top ten carry approximately 13%. The sample was peripheral blood. The receptors stem from a human donor in a cohort sampled during active COVID-19. The CDR3 runs from the conserved cysteine through the conserved F or W. The order of the fields is V gene, J gene, D gene, clone size, CDR3 protein, CDR3 DNA. A D gene is named only where the DNA matches it firmly. Clone size is not always given. Where it is, it says once, few, many or a class for expanded clones.

TRBV24-1	TRBJ2-3	TRBD1	medium-sized	CATTQGEESTDTQYF	TGTGCCACAACACAGGGGGAAGAGAGCACAGATACGCAGTATTTT
TRBV18	TRBJ2-1	TRBD2	once	CASSPRTSDYNEQFF	TGTGCCAGCTCACCTAGAACTAGCGACTACAATGAGCAGTTCTTC
TRBV5-5	TRBJ2-2	TRBD2	NA	CASSFTSGGYTGELFF	TGTGCCAGCAGCTTTACTAGCGGGGGGTACACCGGGGAGCTGTTTTTT
TRBV27	TRBJ2-2	TRBD1	NA	CASRETGGFPGELFF	TGTGCCAGCAGAGAGACAGGGGGTTTTCCCGGGGAGCTGTTTTTT
TRBV15	TRBJ1-5	NA	once	CATSRQGTVQPQHF	TGTGCCACCAGCAGACAGGGGACGGTTCAGCCCCAGCATTTT
TRBV6-1	TRBJ1-6	NA	NA	CASSESGLNSPLHF	TGTGCCAGCAGTGAATCCGGTCTCAATTCACCCCTCCACTTT
TRBV24-1	TRBJ2-7	TRBD2	NA	CATSDGGRAQQYF	TGTGCCACCAGTGATGGAGGGAGGGCCCAGCAGTACTTC
TRBV28	TRBJ1-3	NA	once	CASSLGHPRPIYF	TGTGCCAGCAGTTTAGGACACCCGAGGCCCATATATTTT
TRBV4-1	TRBJ1-2	NA	few	CASSQHPLSFRRRERTNYGYTF	TGCGCCAGCAGCCAACACCCTCTTTCTTTCCGGAGGAGGGAACGAACTAACTATGGCTACACCTTC
TRBV7-2	TRBJ2-7	TRBD1	NA	CASSLAPGTVTYEQYF	TGTGCCAGCAGCTTAGCGCCCGGGACAGTGACCTACGAGCAGTACTTC
TRBV7-9	TRBJ1-2	NA	NA	CASSYETGRSGYTF	TGTGCCAGCAGCTACGAAACAGGGAGATCTGGCTACACCTTC
TRBV7-3	TRBJ1-6	NA	NA	CASSPGWGRNSPLHF	TGTGCCAGCAGCCCCGGGTGGGGGAGGAATTCACCCCTCCACTTT
TRBV5-1	TRBJ2-5	TRBD1	NA	CASSLVGQMLETQYF	TGCGCCAGCAGCTTGGTGGGACAGATGTTAGAGACCCAGTACTTC
TRBV21-1	TRBJ2-1	NA	NA	CASSAKGGNSYNEQFF	TGTGCCAGCAGCGCAAAAGGGGGAAATTCCTACAATGAGCAGTTCTTC
TRBV4-1	TRBJ2-5	TRBD2	NA	CASSPDPLAGGQETQYF	TGCGCCAGCAGCCCAGACCCCCTAGCGGGGGGGCAGGAGACCCAGTACTTC
TRBV7-2	TRBJ2-7	TRBD1	NA	CASSSTGGSYEQYF	TGTGCCAGCAGCTCGACAGGGGGCTCCTACGAGCAGTACTTC
TRBV5-1	TRBJ2-1	NA	NA	CASSSSSYNEQFF	TGCGCCAGCAGCTCCTCTTCCTACAATGAGCAGTTCTTC
TRBV7-2	TRBJ2-7	NA	NA	CASSILGGEQYF	TGTGCCAGCAGCATACTTGGAGGCGAGCAGTACTTC
TRBV5-1	TRBJ2-2	TRBD2	NA	CASSSPSTSGTASTGELFF	TGCGCCAGCAGCTCACCTTCGACTAGCGGGACTGCGAGCACCGGGGAGCTGTTTTTT
TRBV28	TRBJ2-2	TRBD1	once	CASSIPGQGYTGELFF	TGTGCCAGCAGTATCCCGGGACAGGGGTACACCGGGGAGCTGTTTTTT
TRBV6-5	TRBJ2-7	TRBD1	NA	CASSIPGTGRHEQYF	TGTGCCAGCTCCATCCCCGGGACAGGGAGGCACGAGCAGTACTTC
TRBV7-8	TRBJ2-3	TRBD2	NA	CASSPERGSTDTQYF	TGTGCCAGCAGCCCCGAGCGGGGGTCCACAGATACGCAGTATTTT
TRBV2	TRBJ2-2	TRBD2	NA	CASTPAGGPLIAGELFF	TGTGCCAGCACCCCAGCGGGGGGTCCATTGATTGCCGGGGAGCTGTTTTTT